This T cell receptor beta chain derives from a study of T cell repertoires in cytomegalovirus infection. Across the whole study: Based on public TCR beta signatures, there were indications of CMV infection and of a matching HLA type.

Study-wide points: Using cumulative public TCR beta family frequency, the authors identified those who carried CMV together with the relevant HLA.

This clonotype came up many times. Its antigen remains unidentified. Per germline, CDR1 SGHTA and CDR2 FQGTGA. The V end lost 2 bases, the J end lost 2 bases, and 13 bases lay between the germline ends. The CDR3 sequence is 16 residues long. TCRdb processed the reads anew with MiXCR; each CDR3 protein has one entry. The data hold some 6,100 distinct CDR3 sequences, with around 59% observed a single time. The V gene is TRBV7-3, the J gene TRBJ2-1; D call uncertain. The sequence was collected from a human donor in good health (CMV status not recorded). Some clones in this sample may be carry-over from other donors' samples. Sequencing was performed on PBMCs, sequenced either directly or after in vitro stimulation (not recorded which). This CDR3 reads CASSLSGSLPYNEQFF. The CDR3 DNA follows: TGTGCCAGCAGCTTATCAGGCTCTCTCCCCTACAATGAGCAGTTCTTC.